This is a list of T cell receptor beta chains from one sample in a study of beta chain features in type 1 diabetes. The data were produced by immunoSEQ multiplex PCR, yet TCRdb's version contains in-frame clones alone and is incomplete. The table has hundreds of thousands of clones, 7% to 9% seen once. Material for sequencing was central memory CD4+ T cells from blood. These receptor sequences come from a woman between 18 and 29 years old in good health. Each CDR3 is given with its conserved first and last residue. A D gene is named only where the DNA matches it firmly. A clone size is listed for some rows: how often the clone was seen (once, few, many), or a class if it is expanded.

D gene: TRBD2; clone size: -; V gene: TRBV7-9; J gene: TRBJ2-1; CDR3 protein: CASSLEGGSVNEQFF; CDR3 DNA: TGTGCCAGCAGCTTAGAGGGCGGGAGTGTCAATGAGCAGTTCTTC
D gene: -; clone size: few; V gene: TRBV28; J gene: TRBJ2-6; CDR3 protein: CASSLWGAGANVLTF; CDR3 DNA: TGTGCCAGCAGTTTATGGGGCGCGGGGGCCAACGTCCTGACTTTC
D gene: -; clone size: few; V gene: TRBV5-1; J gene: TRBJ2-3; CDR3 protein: CASSLRYTDTQYF; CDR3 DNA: TGCGCCAGCAGCCTAAGGTACACAGATACGCAGTATTTT
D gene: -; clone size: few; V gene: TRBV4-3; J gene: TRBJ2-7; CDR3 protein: CASSQGPAGLNEQYF; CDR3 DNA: TGCGCCAGCAGCCAAGGCCCCGCAGGGTTAAACGAGCAGTACTTC
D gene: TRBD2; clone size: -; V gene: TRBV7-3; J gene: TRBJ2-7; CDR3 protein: CASSQTSGRYEQYF; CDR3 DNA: TGTGCCAGCAGCCAAACGAGCGGGAGGTACGAGCAGTACTTC
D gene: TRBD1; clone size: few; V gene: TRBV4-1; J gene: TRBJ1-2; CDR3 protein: CASSQGLIWTGYYGYTF; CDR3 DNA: TGCGCCAGCAGCCAAGGACTGATCTGGACAGGGTACTATGGCTACACCTTC
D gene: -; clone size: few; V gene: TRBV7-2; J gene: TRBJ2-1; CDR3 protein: CASSPPGYEQFF; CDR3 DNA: TGTGCCAGCAGCCCACCAGGTTATGAGCAGTTCTTC
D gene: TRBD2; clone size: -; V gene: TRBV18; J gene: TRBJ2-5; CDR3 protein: CASSQTSGPETQYF; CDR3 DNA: TGTGCCAGCTCACAGACTAGCGGTCCCGAGACCCAGTACTTC
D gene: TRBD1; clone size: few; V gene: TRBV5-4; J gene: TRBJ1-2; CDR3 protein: CASSLGTGPNYGYTF; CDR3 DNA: TGTGCCAGCAGCTTGGGGACAGGGCCGAACTATGGCTACACCTTC
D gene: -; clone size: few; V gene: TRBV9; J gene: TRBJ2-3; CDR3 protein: CASSVGGSTDTQYF; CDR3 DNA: TGTGCCAGCAGCGTCGGAGGGAGCACAGATACGCAGTATTTT
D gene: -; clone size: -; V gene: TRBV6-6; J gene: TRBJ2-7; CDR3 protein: CATRRTGFSYEQYF; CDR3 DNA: TGTGCCACCCGACGCACCGGGTTCTCCTACGAGCAGTACTTC
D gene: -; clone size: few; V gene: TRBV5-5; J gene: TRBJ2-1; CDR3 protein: CASSFLAVYNEQFF; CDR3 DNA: TGTGCCAGCAGCTTCCTGGCCGTATACAATGAGCAGTTCTTC
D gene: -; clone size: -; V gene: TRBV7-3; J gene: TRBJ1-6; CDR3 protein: CASSLGPSSYNSPLHF; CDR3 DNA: TGTGCCAGCAGCTTGGGACCAAGCTCCTATAATTCACCCCTCCACTTT
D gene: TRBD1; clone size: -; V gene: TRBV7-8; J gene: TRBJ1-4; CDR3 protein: CASSTDRGRWEKLFF; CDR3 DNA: TGTGCCAGCAGCACGGACAGGGGGCGCTGGGAAAAACTGTTTTTT
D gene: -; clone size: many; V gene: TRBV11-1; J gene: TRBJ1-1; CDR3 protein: CASSERLLRDTEAFF; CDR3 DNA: TGTGCCAGCAGCGAGAGGCTCCTCAGGGACACTGAAGCTTTCTTT
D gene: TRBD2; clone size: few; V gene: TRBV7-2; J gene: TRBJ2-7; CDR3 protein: CASSPQGGASGQQYF; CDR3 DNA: TGTGCCAGCAGCCCGCAGGGAGGCGCTAGCGGACAGCAGTACTTC
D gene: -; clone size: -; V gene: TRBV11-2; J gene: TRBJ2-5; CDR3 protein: CASSQTPRNTLYF; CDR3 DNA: TGTGCCAGCAGCCAAACGCCCCGGAATACTCTGTACTTC
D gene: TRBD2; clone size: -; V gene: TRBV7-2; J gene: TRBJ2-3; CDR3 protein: CASSPISGSQDTQYF; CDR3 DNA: TGTGCCAGCAGCCCGATTAGCGGGAGTCAAGATACGCAGTATTTT
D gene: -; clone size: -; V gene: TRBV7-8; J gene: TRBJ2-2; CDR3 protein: CASSLREGQRIVAGELFF; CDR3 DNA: TGTGCCAGCAGCTTAAGGGAAGGACAACGTATTGTCGCCGGGGAGCTGTTTTTT
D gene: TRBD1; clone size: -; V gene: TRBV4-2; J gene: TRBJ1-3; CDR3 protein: CASSWDRGNTIYF; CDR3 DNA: TGTGCCAGCAGCTGGGACAGGGGAAACACCATATATTTT
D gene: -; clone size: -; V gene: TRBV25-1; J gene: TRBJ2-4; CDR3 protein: CASSLGAGNIQYF; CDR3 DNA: TGTGCCAGCAGTTTGGGGGCCGGGAACATTCAGTACTTC
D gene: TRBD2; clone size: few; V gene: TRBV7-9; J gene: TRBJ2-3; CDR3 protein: CASSARAGALDTQYF; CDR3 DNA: TGTGCCAGCAGCGCTCGAGCGGGAGCGTTGGATACGCAGTATTTT
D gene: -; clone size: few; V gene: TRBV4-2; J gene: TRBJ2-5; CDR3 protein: CASSVGVGETQYF; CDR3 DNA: TGTGCCAGCAGCGTAGGGGTTGGGGAGACCCAGTACTTC
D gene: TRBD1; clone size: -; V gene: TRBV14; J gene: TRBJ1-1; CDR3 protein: CASRRQGNTEAFF; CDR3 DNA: TGTGCCAGCCGGAGACAGGGTAACACTGAAGCTTTCTTT
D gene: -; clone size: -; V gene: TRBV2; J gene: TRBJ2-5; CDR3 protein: CASSPGLGETQYF; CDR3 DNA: TGTGCCAGCAGCCCCGGACTGGGAGAGACCCAGTACTTC
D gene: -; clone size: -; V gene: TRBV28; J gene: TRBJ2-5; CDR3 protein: CASSLPTLEETQYF; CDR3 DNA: TGTGCCAGCAGTTTACCGACTCTCGAAGAGACCCAGTACTTC
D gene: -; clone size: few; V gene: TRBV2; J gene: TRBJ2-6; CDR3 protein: CASSYSIVVGANVLTF; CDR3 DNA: TGTGCCAGCAGTTACTCGATAGTGGTTGGGGCCAACGTCCTGACTTTC
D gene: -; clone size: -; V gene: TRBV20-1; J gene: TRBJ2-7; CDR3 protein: CSATTRHEQYF; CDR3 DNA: TGCAGTGCTACAACCAGACACGAGCAGTACTTC
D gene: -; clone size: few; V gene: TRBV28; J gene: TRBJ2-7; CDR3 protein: CASSPLRFASGYEQYF; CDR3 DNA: TGTGCCAGCAGTCCCCTTAGGTTTGCTTCCGGCTACGAGCAGTACTTC
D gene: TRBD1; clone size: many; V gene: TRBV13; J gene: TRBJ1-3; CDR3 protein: CASSLTGGTGNTIYF; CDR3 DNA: TGTGCCAGCAGCTTAACAGGGGGGACTGGAAACACCATATATTTT
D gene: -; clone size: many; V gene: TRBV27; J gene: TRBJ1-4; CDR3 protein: CASSLYGLGNEKLFF; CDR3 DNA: TGTGCCAGCAGTTTATACGGGCTAGGGAATGAAAAACTGTTTTTT
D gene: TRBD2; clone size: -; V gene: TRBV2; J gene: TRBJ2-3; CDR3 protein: CASSTATSGTITSTDTQYF; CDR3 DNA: TGTGCCAGCAGTACTGCGACTAGCGGGACAATAACTAGCACAGATACGCAGTATTTT
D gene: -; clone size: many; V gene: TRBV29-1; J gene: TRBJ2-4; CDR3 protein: CSVQASGSSQYF; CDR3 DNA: TGCAGCGTTCAAGCGTCCGGGTCCTCACAGTACTTC
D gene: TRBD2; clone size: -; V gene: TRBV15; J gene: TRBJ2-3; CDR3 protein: CATSRDQVSAGGQGDTQYF; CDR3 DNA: TGTGCCACCAGCAGAGATCAGGTGTCAGCGGGAGGGCAGGGAGATACGCAGTATTTT
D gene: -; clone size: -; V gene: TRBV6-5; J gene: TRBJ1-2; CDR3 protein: CASSYAGGGYTF; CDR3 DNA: TGTGCCAGCAGTTACGCGGGTGGTGGCTACACCTTC
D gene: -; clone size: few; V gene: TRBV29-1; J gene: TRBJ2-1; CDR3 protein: CSVSASSYNEQFF; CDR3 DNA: TGCAGCGTTTCTGCGAGCTCCTACAATGAGCAGTTCTTC
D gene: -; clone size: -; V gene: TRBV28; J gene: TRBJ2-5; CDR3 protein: CASSLVAETQYF; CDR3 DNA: TGTGCCAGCAGTTTGGTAGCGGAGACCCAGTACTTC
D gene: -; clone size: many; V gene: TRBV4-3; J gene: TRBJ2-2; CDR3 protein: CASSRSGTGELFF; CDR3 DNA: TGCGCCAGCAGCAGATCGGGCACCGGGGAGCTGTTTTTT
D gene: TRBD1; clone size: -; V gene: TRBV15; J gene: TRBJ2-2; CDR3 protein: CATSPRQGLNTGELFF; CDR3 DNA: TGTGCCACCAGCCCACGACAGGGCTTGAACACCGGGGAGCTGTTTTTT
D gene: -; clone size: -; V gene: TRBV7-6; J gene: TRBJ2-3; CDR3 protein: CASSAGQNTDTQYF; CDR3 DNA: TGTGCCAGCAGCGCAGGGCAAAACACAGATACGCAGTATTTT
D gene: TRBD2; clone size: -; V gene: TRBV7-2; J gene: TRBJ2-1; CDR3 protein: CASSLANLLAGGPVGYNEQFF; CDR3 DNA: TGTGCCAGCAGCTTAGCAAATTTACTAGCGGGAGGGCCCGTGGGCTACAATGAGCAGTTCTTC
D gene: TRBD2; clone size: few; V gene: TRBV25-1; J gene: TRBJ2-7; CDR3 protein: CASSDLQGASGISYEQYF; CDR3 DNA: TGTGCCAGCAGTGACCTACAAGGGGCTAGCGGGATTTCCTACGAGCAGTACTTC
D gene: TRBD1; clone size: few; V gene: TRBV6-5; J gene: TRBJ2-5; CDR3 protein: CASSKGQGAPETQYF; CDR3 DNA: TGTGCCAGCAGTAAGGGACAGGGGGCGCCGGAGACCCAGTACTTC
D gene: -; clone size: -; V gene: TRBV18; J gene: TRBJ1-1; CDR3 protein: CASSPTAATITEAFF; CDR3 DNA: TGTGCCAGCTCACCAACGGCGGCGACGATAACTGAAGCTTTCTTT
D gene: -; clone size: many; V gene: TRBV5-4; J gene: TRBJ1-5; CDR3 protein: CASSLGPGQPQHF; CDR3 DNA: TGTGCCAGCAGCTTGGGACCAGGGCAGCCCCAGCATTTT
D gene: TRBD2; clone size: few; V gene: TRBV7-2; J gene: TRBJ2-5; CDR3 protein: CASSLMPGGPETQYF; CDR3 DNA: TGTGCCAGCAGCTTAATGCCGGGAGGGCCAGAGACCCAGTACTTC
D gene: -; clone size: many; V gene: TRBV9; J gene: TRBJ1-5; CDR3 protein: CASSLSGGGNQPQHF; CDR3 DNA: TGTGCCAGCAGCCTCAGCGGGGGAGGCAATCAGCCCCAGCATTTT
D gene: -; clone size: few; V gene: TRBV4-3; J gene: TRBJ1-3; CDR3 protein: CASSQESWTAVDTIYF; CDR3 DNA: TGCGCCAGCAGCCAAGAGTCCTGGACAGCGGTCGACACCATATATTTT
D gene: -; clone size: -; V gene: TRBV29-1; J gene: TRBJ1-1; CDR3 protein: CSVGSSGWNTEAFF; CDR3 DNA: TGCAGCGTTGGGTCTTCGGGATGGAACACTGAAGCTTTCTTT
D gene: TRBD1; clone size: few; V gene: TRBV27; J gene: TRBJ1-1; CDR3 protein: CASSTPDRGKTEAFF; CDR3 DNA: TGTGCCAGCAGTACCCCGGACAGGGGAAAAACTGAAGCTTTCTTT
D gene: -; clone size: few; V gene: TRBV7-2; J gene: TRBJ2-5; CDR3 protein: CASSLLPLNQETQYF; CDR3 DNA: TGTGCCAGCAGCTTACTCCCGTTGAACCAAGAGACCCAGTACTTC
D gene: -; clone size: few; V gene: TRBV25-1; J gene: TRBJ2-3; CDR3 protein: CASSAHLSTDTQYF; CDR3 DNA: TGTGCCAGCAGTGCACACCTTTCCACAGATACGCAGTATTTT
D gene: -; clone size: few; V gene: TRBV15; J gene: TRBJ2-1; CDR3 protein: CATSRDAGQSVDEQFF; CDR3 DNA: TGTGCCACCAGCAGGGATGCGGGACAGTCGGTGGATGAGCAGTTCTTC
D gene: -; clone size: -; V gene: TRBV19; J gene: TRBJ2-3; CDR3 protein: CASSSGLRSTDTQYF; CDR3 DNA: TGTGCCAGTAGTTCTGGCTTACGGAGCACAGATACGCAGTATTTT